The present T cell receptor (beta chain) was sequenced within a study of T cell responses to AZD1222 COVID-19 vaccine. Sequenced by immunoSEQ multiplex PCR; TCRdb stores in-frame clones only, minus some. The sample lists around 120,000 clones; about 93% were seen once. This clone was counted once. Its matching antigen is unknown. CDR1 and CDR2 (germline): MGHDK, SYGVNS. The length of the CDR3 is 14 residues. With 6 bases clipped from V and 7 bases from J, the junction kept 9 bases outside the gene matches. Study-level results: Increased Spike-specific TCR breadth and depth were observed after two AZD1222 doses. Among the donors, most were white British and more were female, and clonal diversity was possibly underestimated. The reported proportion of spike-specific TCRs targeting unmutated variant regions was nearly half.

This chain connects TRBV25-1 to TRBJ1-2; 9 nucleotides agree with TRBD1. The starting material was peripheral blood, obtained on day 0 of AZD1222 vaccination. This receptor was obtained from an adult in good health. In DNA form, the CDR3 reads TGTGCCAGCAGAAAAGGACAGGGGATGGGTGGCTACACCTTC. This translates into CASRKGQGMGGYTF.